This T cell receptor (beta chain) appears in the sequencing data of a study of blood T cells in healthy people across ages. The study, taken as a whole, reports: Diversity was estimated from one million T cells, and these estimates were considered underestimates. Long-lived and aged donors differed, with more naive CD4+ cells and higher diversity in the long-lived. Per million T cells, TCR beta diversity dropped about linearly as age rose.

Donors each provided around 10 milliliters of peripheral blood. There are many counts of this clonotype. Its antigen is unknown. With a J-beta primer mix and a sample-barcoded 5' primer, a second PCR ran about 7 to 12 cycles. MiXCR was run by TCRdb on the 5' RACE reads, yielding one entry per CDR3 protein. This table has more than 800,000 distinct CDR3 sequences, more than 25% appearing once. The CDR3 length is 15 residues. Germline V gene data show CDR1 as LGHNA and CDR2 as YNFKEQ. Trimming left V 0 bases short and J 3 bases short, with 11 bases between. Sequenced material: blood. This chain uses TRBV4-2 with TRBJ1-1; TRBD1 is a possible D gene (6 bases). The TCR originated in an elderly woman in good health. The chain's CDR3 is CASSQDRGAHTEAFF. The DNA of the CDR3 is TGTGCCAGCAGCCAAGATAGGGGGGCCCACACTGAAGCTTTCTTT.